This T cell receptor beta chain derives from a study of OX40 agonist ivuxolimab in advanced cancers. Study as a whole: All patients had ivuxolimab intravenously every 2 weeks at 0.01 to 10 mg/kg. Enrolled patients in dose escalation had cancers that were hepatocellular carcinoma, melanoma, renal cell or head and neck cancer. Participants, roughly 80% male, averaged approximately 65 years of age, ranging from roughly 20 to 79. Study outcomes and limitations: The CD4+ and CD8+ T cells in the blood had expanded clonally by week 6 at 0.1 to 3.0 mg/kg.

Produced via immunoSEQ multiplex PCR; TCRdb's table is partial and in-frame only. This table has around 70,000 clones, just under 85% appearing once. There are 15 residues in the CDR3. Germline values: CDR1 MDHEN, CDR2 SYDVKM. Losses at the gene ends were 4 bases for V and 0 bases for J; bases not matched to a gene: 2. In this sample, this clone turned up once. Its antigen is as yet unknown. The chain carries TRBV28 and TRBJ1-4, with 7 positions matching TRBD1. The sample consisted of CD4+ or CD8+ T cells sorted from blood, taken in a trial of the OX40 agonist ivuxolimab. The TCR sequence derives from an adult with an advanced solid tumor such as melanoma, head and neck, liver or kidney cancer. The CDR3 nucleotides are TGTGCCAGCAGTTACACAGGGGCAACTAATGAAAAACTGTTTTTT. It specifies CASSYTGATNEKLFF.